This entry lists 4 T cell receptor beta chains sequenced from one sample in a study of control samples from healthy donors and cancer patients. Profiling relied on immunoSEQ multiplex PCR, and the TCRdb table lists in-frame clones only, not all of them. The data show about 190,000 clones, with roughly nine tenths seen just once and 1.5% to 2% held by the top ten. The sample consisted of blood. The receptors shown here come from a man aged 25 to 45 in good health.

The rearrangement links TRBV9 to TRBJ2-3; D is unresolved. Germline V gene lookup returns CDR1 SGDLS and CDR2 YYNGEE. The CDR3 length is 14 residues. V was shortened by 1 base and J by 1 base, with 7 bases between the two germline ends. CDR3 bases: TGTGCCAGCAGCGTAAACTATGGCACAGATACGCAGTATTTT. This codes for CASSVNYGTDTQYF.

V and J are TRBV18 and TRBJ1-5, with D possibly TRBD1 on 6 matching bases. CDR3 size: 14 residues. Germline V gene lookup returns CDR1 KGHSH and CDR2 LQKENI. The V end lost 5 bases, the J end lost 3 bases, and 11 bases lay between the germline ends. The CDR3 DNA is TGTGCCAGCTCAGGTACAGGGCCCAATCAGCCCCAGCATTTT. Protein product: CASSGTGPNQPQHF.

The chain joins TRBV27 to TRBJ1-1, with D tentatively TRBD1 (5 bases). The CDR3 contains 15 residues. Germline values: CDR1 MNHEY, CDR2 SMNVEV (reference sequence). Deletions cut 1 base from V and 0 bases from J, with 9 bases between. CDR3 loop: CASSLWGGLNTEAFF. Here the CDR3 DNA reads TGTGCCAGCAGTTTATGGGGGGGACTGAACACTGAAGCTTTCTTT.

The chain couples TRBV5-4 to TRBJ1-2; no clear D. The germline V and J ends were trimmed by 3 bases and 5 bases, with 17 bases remaining between them. Per germline, CDR1 SGHNT and CDR2 YYREEE (reference sequence). This CDR3 comprises 15 residues. The CDR3 sequence: CASSSGFEGLYGYTF. DNA for the CDR3: TGTGCCAGCAGCTCGGGTTTCGAGGGATTATATGGCTACACCTTC.